This entry describes one T cell receptor (beta chain). This clone has more than one count but fewer than ten. The antigen it recognizes is unknown. Base qualities are not at hand, and no much larger clone is one base apart. The CDR3 regions of human TCRbeta chains were subjected to immunosequencing. The authors' pipeline ran thus. TCRs in the repertoires were matched against a reference library of SARS-CoV-2-specific TCRs that had been generated with the MIRA antigen-specificity platform. Breadth was defined as the fraction of unique TCRs that were SARS-CoV-2-associated, and depth was defined as the fraction of total T cells that were SARS-CoV-2-associated. Using the MIRA data, each spike-specific TCR was assigned both to the spike region to which the TCR was reactive and to a CD4 or CD8 class. Log10-transformed breadth and depth values were compared by one-way ANOVA with Sidak's multiple comparisons tests. TCRdb carries this immuneACCESS record with in-frame sequences only. Its versions omit some clonotypes, under half of them owing to an unresolved V gene in the studies checked, with the rest unexplained. V, J and clone size derive from that table, while D and trimming were established from the DNA sequence. The sample yields approximately 110,000 clones; approximately 85% were counted once. Around 4.4% of the sample comes from the top ten.

The data are from a study of T cell responses to AZD1222 COVID-19 vaccine (dated by TCRdb to the early 2020s). About the study as a whole: A total of 233 trial participants underwent TCR sequencing, of whom about 210 had received two doses of AZD1222 and some 26 had received two doses of the MenACWY control vaccine. Trial participants were enrolled into age subgroups of 18-55, 56-69 and 70-plus years, which contained 148, 28 and 57 TCR-sequenced participants, respectively.

Broad study findings and their caveats: Conclusions about previously exposed vaccinees were limited because only 5 or 6 AZD1222 recipients were SARS-CoV-2 seropositive at baseline. Reportedly, almost half of the unique spike-specific TCRs recognized epitopes lying outside the regions that are mutated in the B.1.351 and B.1.1.7 variants. After two AZD1222 doses, both the breadth and the depth of spike-specific TCRs were significantly higher than at day 0 and than in MenACWY recipients. Participants were mostly white British and included more females than males, and it was suggested by the authors that clonal diversity may have been underestimated. CD4 TCRs associated with the vaccine covered the entire spike protein, and the dominant responses were in regions 160-218 and 743-854. The 56-69-year group was small, and its depth increase did not reach significance, likely because of low power. No day 14 peak-response samples were available, so repertoires were characterized only after the peak T cell response.

Trimming removed 4 bases from V and 4 bases from J, leaving 16 bases between the germline ends. From its cysteine to its phenylalanine, the CDR3 spans 15 amino acids. The entry retains the CDR3 DNA only, 45 bases that are in frame from base 1. The germline V gene gives CDR1 as ENHRY and CDR2 as SYGVKD. The time point label here, explained by the study, means: about 28 days (+/-7) after the second vaccine dose. AZD1222 recipients with second doses at about 4 weeks or about 12 weeks were pooled, because spike-specific TCR depth and breadth did not differ between schedules. The vaccinee samples were drawn from two UK trials, COV001 and COV002, one of which was a single-blind randomized controlled phase 2/3 trial testing AZD1222 (ChAdOx1 nCoV-19) in healthy adults. For TCRbeta chain sequencing, PBMC samples from trial participants were taken at day 0 and at day 28 after the second dose.

This sequence originates from an adult who received the AZD1222 COVID-19 vaccine. The sequence is built from TRBV10-3 and TRBJ1-1; TRBD1 might be the D gene, on 6 matching bases. Sequencing used peripheral blood, obtained 28 days after the second AZD1222 dose. The CDR3 amino acid sequence is: CAISGSGEVFTEAFF. The DNA is as follows: TGTGCCATCAGTGGTTCAGGGGAGGTTTTCACTGAAGCTTTCTTT.